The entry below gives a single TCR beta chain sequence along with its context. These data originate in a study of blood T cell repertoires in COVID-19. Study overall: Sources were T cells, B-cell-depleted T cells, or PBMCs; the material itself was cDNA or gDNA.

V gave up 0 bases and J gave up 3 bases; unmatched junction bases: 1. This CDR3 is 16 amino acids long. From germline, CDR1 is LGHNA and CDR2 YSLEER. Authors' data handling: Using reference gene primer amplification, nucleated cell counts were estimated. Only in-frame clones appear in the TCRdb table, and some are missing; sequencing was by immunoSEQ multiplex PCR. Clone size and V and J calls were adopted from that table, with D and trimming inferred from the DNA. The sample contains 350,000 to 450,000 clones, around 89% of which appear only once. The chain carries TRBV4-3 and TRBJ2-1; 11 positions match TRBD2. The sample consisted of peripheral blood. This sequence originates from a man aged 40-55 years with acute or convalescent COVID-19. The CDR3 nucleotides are TGCGCCAGCAGCCAAGATGGGACTAGCGGCTACAATGAGCAGTTCTTC. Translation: CASSQDGTSGYNEQFF.